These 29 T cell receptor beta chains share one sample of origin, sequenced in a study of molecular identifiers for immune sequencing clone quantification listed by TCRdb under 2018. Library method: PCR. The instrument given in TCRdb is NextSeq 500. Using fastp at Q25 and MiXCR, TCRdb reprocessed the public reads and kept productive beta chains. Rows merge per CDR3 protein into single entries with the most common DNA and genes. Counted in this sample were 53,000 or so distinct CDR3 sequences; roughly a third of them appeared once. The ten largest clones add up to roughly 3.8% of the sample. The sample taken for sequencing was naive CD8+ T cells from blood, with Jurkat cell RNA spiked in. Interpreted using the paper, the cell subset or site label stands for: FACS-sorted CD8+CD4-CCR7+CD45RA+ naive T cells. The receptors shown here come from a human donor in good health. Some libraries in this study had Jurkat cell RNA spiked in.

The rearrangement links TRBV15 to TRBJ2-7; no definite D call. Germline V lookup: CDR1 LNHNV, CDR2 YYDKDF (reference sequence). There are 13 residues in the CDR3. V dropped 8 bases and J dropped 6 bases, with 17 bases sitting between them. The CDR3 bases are TGTGCCACCCGTAAACGAGGTTCGGTCGAGCAGTACTTC. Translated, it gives CATRKRGSVEQYF.

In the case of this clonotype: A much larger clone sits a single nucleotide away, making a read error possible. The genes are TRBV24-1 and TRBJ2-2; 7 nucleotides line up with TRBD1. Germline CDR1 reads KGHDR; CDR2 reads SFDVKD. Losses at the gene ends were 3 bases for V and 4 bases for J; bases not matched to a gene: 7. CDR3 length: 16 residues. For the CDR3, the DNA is TGTGCCACCAGTGATCCGGGACAGACGATCACCGGGGAGCTGTTTTTT. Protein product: CATSDPGQTITGELFF.

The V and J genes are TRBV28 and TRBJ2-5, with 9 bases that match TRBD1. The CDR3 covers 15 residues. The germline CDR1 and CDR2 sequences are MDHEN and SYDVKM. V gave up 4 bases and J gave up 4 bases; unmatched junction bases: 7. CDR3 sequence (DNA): TGTGCCAGCAGTTCTCCGGACAGGGGAGGAGAGACCCAGTACTTC. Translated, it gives CASSSPDRGGETQYF. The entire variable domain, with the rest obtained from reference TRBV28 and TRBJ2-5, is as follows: DVKVTQSSRYLVKRTGEKVFLECVQDMDHENMFWYRQDPGLGLRLIYFSYDVKMKEKGDIPEGYSVSREKKERFSLILESASTNQTSMYLCASSSPDRGGETQYFGPGTRLLVL.

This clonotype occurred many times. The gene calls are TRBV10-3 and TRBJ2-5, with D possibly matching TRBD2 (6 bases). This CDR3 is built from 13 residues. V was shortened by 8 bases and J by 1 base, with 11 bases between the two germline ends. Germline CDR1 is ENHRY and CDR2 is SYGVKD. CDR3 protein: CAIGEGGQETQYF. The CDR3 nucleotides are TGTGCCATCGGAGAGGGAGGCCAAGAGACCCAGTACTTC.

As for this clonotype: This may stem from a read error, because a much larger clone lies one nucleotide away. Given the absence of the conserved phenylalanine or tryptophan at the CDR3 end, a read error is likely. The CDR3 bases are TGCAGTGTTCCGACAGTCCGATGGCTATATGGCTACACCTAC. Protein: CSVPTVRWLYGYTY. The V and J genes are TRBV20-1 and TRBJ1-2, with D possibly matching TRBD1 (5 bases). The V and J ends lost 7 bases and 5 bases respectively, with 20 bases between them. Germline CDR1 and CDR2: DFQATT and SNEGSKA (reference sequence). The CDR3 contains 14 residues.

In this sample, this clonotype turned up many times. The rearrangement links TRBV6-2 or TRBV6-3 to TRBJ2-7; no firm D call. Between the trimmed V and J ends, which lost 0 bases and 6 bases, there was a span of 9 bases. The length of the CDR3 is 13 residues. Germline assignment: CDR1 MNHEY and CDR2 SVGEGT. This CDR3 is CASSYSGPLEQYF. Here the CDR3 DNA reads TGTGCCAGCAGTTACTCAGGACCTCTCGAGCAGTACTTC.

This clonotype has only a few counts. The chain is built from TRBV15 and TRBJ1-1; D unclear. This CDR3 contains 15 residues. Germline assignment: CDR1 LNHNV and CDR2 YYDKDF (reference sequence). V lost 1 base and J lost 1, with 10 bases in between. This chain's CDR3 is CATSRAHGSNTEAFF. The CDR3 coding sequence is TGTGCCACCAGCAGAGCACATGGTTCGAACACTGAAGCTTTCTTT.

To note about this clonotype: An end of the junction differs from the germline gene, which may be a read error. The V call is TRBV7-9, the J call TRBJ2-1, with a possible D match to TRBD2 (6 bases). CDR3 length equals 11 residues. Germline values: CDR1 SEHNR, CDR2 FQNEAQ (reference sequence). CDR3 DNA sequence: TGTGGCAGCCGGGGGAACAATGAGCAGTTCTTC. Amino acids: CGSRGNNEQFF.

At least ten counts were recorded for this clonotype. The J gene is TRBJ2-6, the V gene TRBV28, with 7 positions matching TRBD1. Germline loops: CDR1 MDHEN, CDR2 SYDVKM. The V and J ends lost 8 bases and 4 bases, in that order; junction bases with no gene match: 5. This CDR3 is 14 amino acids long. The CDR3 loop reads CASRDSPGANVLTF. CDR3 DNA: TGTGCCAGCCGGGACAGCCCCGGGGCCAACGTCCTGACTTTC.

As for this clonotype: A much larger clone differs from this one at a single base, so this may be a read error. The CDR3: CAIFDAGERETQYF. CDR3 nucleotide sequence: TGTGCCATCTTTGATGCGGGAGAGAGGGAGACCCAGTACTTC. The chain has TRBV6-2 or TRBV6-3 and TRBJ2-5, with 7 bases matching TRBD2. Germline loops: CDR1 MNHEY, CDR2 SVGEGT. V trimming: 10 bases; J trimming: 5 bases; junction bases outside the gene matches: 13. The CDR3 runs 14 residues.

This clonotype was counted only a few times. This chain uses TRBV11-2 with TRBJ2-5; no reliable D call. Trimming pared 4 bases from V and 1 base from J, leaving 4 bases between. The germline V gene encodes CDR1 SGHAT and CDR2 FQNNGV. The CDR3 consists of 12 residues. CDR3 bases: TGTGCCAGCAGCTCCTCCCAAGAGACCCAGTACTTC. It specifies CASSSSQETQYF.

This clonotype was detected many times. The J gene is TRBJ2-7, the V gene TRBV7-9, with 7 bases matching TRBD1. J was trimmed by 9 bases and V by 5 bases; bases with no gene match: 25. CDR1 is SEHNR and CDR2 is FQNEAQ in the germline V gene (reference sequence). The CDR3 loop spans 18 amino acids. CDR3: CASSAPPSDRWFGVGQYF. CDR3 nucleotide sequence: TGTGCCAGCAGCGCCCCACCATCGGACAGGTGGTTTGGGGTCGGGCAGTACTTC.

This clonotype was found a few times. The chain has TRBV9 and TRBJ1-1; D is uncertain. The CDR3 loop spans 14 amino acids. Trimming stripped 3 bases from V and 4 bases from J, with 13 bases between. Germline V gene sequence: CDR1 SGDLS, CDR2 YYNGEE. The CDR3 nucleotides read TGTGCCAGCAGCGAGCACTTGAGGAGCACTGAAGCTTTCTTT. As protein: CASSEHLRSTEAFF.

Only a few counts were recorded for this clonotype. DNA for the CDR3: TGCAGTGCCCCTAGTGGCGGAGCTCCCTACGAGCAGTACTTC. This encodes CSAPSGGAPYEQYF. This sequence joins TRBV20-1 and TRBJ2-7, with D unresolved. Germline assignment: CDR1 DFQATT and CDR2 SNEGSKA (reference sequence). The CDR3 loop spans 14 amino acids. Trimming stripped 6 bases from V and 2 bases from J, with 17 bases between.

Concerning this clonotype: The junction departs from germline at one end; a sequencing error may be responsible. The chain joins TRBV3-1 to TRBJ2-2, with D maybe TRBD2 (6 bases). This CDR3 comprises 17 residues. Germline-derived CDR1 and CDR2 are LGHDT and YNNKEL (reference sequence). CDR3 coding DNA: TGTGCCAGCAGCCAAGCGTCCGGTGGAGTGAACACCGGGGGGCTGTTTTTT. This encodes CASSQASGGVNTGGLFF.

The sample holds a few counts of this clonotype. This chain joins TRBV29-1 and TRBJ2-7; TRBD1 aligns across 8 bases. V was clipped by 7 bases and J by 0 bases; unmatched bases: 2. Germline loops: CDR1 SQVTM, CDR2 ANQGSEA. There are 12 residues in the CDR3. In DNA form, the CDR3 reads TGCAGCGGACAGGGGAACTCCTACGAGCAGTACTTC. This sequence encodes CSGQGNSYEQYF.

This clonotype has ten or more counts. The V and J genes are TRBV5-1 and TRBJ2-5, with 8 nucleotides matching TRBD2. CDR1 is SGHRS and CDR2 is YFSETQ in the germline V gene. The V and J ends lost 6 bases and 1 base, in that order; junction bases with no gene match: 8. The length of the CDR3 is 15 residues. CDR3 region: CASTRLAGPQETQYF. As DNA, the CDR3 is TGCGCCAGCACCCGGCTAGCGGGTCCCCAAGAGACCCAGTACTTC. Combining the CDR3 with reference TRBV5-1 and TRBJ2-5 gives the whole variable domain KAGVTQTPRYLIKTRGQQVTLSCSPISGHRSVSWYQQTPGQGLQFLFEYFSETQRNKGNFPGRFSGRQFSNSRSEMNVSTLELGDSALYLCASTRLAGPQETQYFGPGTRLLVL.

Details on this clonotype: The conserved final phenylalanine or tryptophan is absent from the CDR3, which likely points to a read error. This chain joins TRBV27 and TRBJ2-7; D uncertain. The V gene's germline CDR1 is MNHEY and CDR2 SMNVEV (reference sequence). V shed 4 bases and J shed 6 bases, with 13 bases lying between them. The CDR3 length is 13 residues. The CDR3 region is CASSSDILSEQYS. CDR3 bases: TGTGCCAGCAGTTCAGATATCCTCTCCGAGCAGTACTCC.

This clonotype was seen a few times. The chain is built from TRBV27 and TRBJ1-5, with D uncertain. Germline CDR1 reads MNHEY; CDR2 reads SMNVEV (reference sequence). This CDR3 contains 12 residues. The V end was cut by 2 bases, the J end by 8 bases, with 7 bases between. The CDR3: CASSLMWEPQHF. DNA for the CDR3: TGTGCCAGCAGTTTAATGTGGGAGCCCCAGCATTTT.

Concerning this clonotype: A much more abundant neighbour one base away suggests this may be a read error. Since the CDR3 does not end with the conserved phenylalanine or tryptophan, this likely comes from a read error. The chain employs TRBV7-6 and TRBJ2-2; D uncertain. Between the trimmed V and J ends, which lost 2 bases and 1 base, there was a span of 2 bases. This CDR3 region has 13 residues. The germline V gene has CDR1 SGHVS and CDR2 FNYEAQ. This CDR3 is CASSLMNTGELFL. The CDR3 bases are TGTGCCAGCAGCTTAATGAACACCGGGGAGCTGTTTTTA.

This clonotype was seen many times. The CDR3 bases are TGCAGTGCTAGTCTGACTAGCGGGAGGGCCGGTACGCAGTATTTT. It codes for CSASLTSGRAGTQYF. The chain employs TRBV20-1 and TRBJ2-3, with 14 bases matching TRBD2. The CDR3 loop spans 15 amino acids. CDR1 and CDR2 (germline): DFQATT, SNEGSKA (reference sequence). The J segment lost 8 bases and the V segment lost 3 bases, leaving 7 bases of the junction unmatched.

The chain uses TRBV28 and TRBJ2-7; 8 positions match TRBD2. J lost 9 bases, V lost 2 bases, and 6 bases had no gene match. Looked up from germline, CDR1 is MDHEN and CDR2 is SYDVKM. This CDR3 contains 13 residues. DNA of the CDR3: TGTGCCAGCAGTTTAGGCGGGAGGAGTGGGCAGTACTTC. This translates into CASSLGGRSGQYF.

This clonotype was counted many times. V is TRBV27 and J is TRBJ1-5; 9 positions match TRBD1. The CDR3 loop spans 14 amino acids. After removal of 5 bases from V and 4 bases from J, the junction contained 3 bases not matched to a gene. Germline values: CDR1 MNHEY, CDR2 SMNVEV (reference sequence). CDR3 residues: CASSLQGANQPQHF. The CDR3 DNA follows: TGTGCCAGCAGTCTACAGGGGGCAAATCAGCCCCAGCATTTT.

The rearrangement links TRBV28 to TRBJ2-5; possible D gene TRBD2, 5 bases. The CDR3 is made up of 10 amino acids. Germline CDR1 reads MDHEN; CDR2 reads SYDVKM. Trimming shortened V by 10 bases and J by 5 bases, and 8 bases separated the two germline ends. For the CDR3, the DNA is TGTGCCACCCGCGGGGAGACCCAGTACTTC. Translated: CATRGETQYF.

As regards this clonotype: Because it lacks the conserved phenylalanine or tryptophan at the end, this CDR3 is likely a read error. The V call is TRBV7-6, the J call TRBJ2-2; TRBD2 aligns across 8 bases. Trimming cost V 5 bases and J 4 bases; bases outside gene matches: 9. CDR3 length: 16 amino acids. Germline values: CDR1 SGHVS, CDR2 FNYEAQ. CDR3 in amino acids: CASSQPVREVTGELFL. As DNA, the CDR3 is TGTGCCAGCAGCCAGCCAGTGCGGGAGGTCACCGGGGAGCTGTTTTTA.

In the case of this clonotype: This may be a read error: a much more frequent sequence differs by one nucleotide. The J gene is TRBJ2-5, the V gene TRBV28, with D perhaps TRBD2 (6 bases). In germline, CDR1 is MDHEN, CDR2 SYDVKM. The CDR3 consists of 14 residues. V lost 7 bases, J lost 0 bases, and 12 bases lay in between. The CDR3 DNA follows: TGTGCCAGCACCACCGCGGGGTACCAAGAGACCCAGTACTTC. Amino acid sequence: CASTTAGYQETQYF.

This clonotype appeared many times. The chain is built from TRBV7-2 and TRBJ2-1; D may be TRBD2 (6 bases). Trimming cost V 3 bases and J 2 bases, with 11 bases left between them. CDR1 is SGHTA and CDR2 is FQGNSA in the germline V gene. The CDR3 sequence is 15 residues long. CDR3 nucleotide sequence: TGTGCCAGCAGCTTTGTTAGCGGCCCCTACAATGAGCAGTTCTTC. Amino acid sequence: CASSFVSGPYNEQFF.

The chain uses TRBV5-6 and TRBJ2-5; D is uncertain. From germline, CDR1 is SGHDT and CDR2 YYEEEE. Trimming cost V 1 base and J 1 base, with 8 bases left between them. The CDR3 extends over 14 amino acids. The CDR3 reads CASSLWSSQETQYF. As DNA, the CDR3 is TGTGCCAGCAGCTTGTGGTCCAGCCAAGAGACCCAGTACTTC. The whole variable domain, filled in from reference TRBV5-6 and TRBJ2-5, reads DAGVTQSPTHLIKTRGQQVTLRCSPKSGHDTVSWYQQALGQGPQFIFQYYEEEERQRGNFPDRFSGHQFPNYSSELNVNALLLGDSALYLCASSLWSSQETQYFGPGTRLLVL.

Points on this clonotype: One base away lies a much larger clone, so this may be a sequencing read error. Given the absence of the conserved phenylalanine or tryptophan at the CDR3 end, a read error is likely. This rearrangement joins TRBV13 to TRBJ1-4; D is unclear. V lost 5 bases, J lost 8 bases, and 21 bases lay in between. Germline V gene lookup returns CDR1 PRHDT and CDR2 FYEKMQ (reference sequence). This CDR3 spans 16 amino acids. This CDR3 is CASSPSTAEGAEKLFS. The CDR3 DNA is TGTGCCAGCAGCCCATCGACGGCTGAGGGCGCGGAAAAACTGTTTTCT.